This T cell receptor (beta chain) was captured in a study of chemoradiotherapy in HPV16-positive cancers. As concerns this clone: Its antigen is not known.

This table comes from immunoSEQ multiplex PCR, and its TCRdb copy is limited to in-frame clones, with some not included. This sample has some 14,000 clones; under 95% occur once, and the top ten carry 2.5% to 3%. Overall study findings and caveats: Non-HPV-specific T cells did not expand in tumors during treatment, whereas candidate HPV-specific clones and E7-related motifs did. For HPV16-positive patients, expanding HPV-responsive T cells associated with longer recurrence-free survival. HPV-specific T cells were functionally defined from only a couple of HPV16-positive patients.

Germline CDR1 reads LNHDA; CDR2 reads SQIVND (reference sequence). Trimming cost V 4 bases and J 4 bases; bases outside gene matches: 6. The CDR3 has 15 amino acids. The rearrangement links TRBV19 to TRBJ2-3; 9 bases match TRBD2. The specimen was blood, collected from a patient who underwent chemoradiotherapy. This TCR was recovered from a human donor with HPV-associated anogenital cancer. CDR3 sequence (DNA): TGTGCCAGTAGTAAAGCGGGGGGCCGGTCAGATACGCAGTATTTT. Residues: CASSKAGGRSDTQYF.